This is a list of T cell receptor beta chains from one sample in a study of cytomegalovirus exposure and HLA in healthy donors. Sequencing was performed with immunoSEQ multiplex PCR; in TCRdb, only in-frame clones are kept and a portion is missing. Seen here are roughly 200,000 clones, around 89% observed once, and the top ten hold about 1%. The sample taken for sequencing was PBMCs. Receptors were obtained from a woman younger than 30 in good health and CMV-seronegative. CDR3s include the opening cysteine and the closing phenylalanine or tryptophan. A D gene is named only where the DNA matches it firmly. Some rows have no size entry. The others give once, few or many, or a class for an expanded clone.

J | size | V | D | DNA | CDR3
TRBJ2-2 | few | TRBV10-3 | TRBD1 | TGTGCCATCAGTGGTCAGGGGGCGGGCGGGGAGCTGTTTTTT | CAISGQGAGGELFF
TRBJ1-4 | NA | TRBV7-8 | NA | TGTGCCAGCAGCCCGGGTCCGGGAATTGCAACTAATGAAAAACTGTTTTTT | CASSPGPGIATNEKLFF
TRBJ2-7 | NA | TRBV4-1 | NA | TGCGCCAGCAGCCAGGAGGTAGGGTCCGGCAACGAGCAGTACTTC | CASSQEVGSGNEQYF
TRBJ2-7 | NA | TRBV18 | TRBD1 | TGTGCCAGCTCACCGCTCCTGGGACAGGGGGCGGACGAGCAGTACTTC | CASSPLLGQGADEQYF
TRBJ1-2 | NA | TRBV2 | NA | TGTGCCAGCAGTGTCACTACATATGGCTACACCTTC | CASSVTTYGYTF
TRBJ2-3 | NA | TRBV5-1 | NA | TGCGCCAGCAGCTCTCTCGGGGGGCAGACAGATACGCAGTATTTT | CASSSLGGQTDTQYF
TRBJ1-4 | NA | TRBV7-9 | NA | TGTGCCAGCAGCTCATCCCAGGGGCATTGGGATGAAAAACTGTTTTTT | CASSSSQGHWDEKLFF
TRBJ2-7 | once | TRBV6-5 | TRBD1 | TGTGCCAGCAGTTCTCCGTTCACAGGGGGCTACGAGCAGTACTTC | CASSSPFTGGYEQYF
TRBJ2-3 | NA | TRBV4-2 | NA | TGTGCCAGCAGCCAAGAGTCCTACTCAGATACGCAGTATTTT | CASSQESYSDTQYF
TRBJ1-1 | NA | TRBV27 | TRBD1 | TGTGCCAGCAATGGGAACAGGGGGCTAACTGAAGCTTTCTTT | CASNGNRGLTEAFF
TRBJ2-6 | NA | TRBV4-3 | NA | TGCGCCAGCAGCCAAAATAGGGGGTCCGGGGCCAACGTCCTGACTTTC | CASSQNRGSGANVLTF
TRBJ2-1 | NA | TRBV5-1 | TRBD2 | TGCGCCAGCAGCTTTTCTAGCGGTATATACAATGAGCAGTTCTTC | CASSFSSGIYNEQFF
TRBJ1-5 | NA | TRBV9 | TRBD1 | TGTGCCAGCAGCGGCGGGACAGGGGATCAGCCCCAGCATTTT | CASSGGTGDQPQHF
TRBJ2-7 | NA | TRBV10-3 | TRBD2 | TGTGCCATCAGTGAGAGAGCGGGACTAGCGGTCTCCTACGAGCAGTACTTC | CAISERAGLAVSYEQYF
TRBJ2-7 | NA | TRBV6-1 | TRBD1 | TGTGCCAGCAAAAGGGCCCGGACAGGGGAGGGCGAGCAGTACTTC | CASKRARTGEGEQYF
TRBJ2-5 | NA | TRBV5-1 | NA | TGCGCCAGCAACTCCCAGGGCGCGGGGGAGACCCAGTACTTC | CASNSQGAGETQYF
TRBJ2-1 | NA | TRBV18 | TRBD2 | TGTGCCAGCTCACCGGGCGAAACGGGGGGAAGCGAGCAGTTCTTC | CASSPGETGGSEQFF
TRBJ2-2 | NA | TRBV30 | TRBD1 | TGTGCCTGGAGTCAGGGGGTGGTCGGGGAGCTGTTTTTT | CAWSQGVVGELFF
TRBJ2-5 | NA | TRBV27 | NA | TGTGCCAGCAGTAGGGTGACAGGACGGCGGGAGACCCAGTACTTC | CASSRVTGRRETQYF
TRBJ2-7 | NA | TRBV10-2 | TRBD2 | TGCGCCAGCAGAGATCTAGCGGGGGCGACCTACGAGCAGTACTTC | CASRDLAGATYEQYF
TRBJ1-1 | NA | TRBV6-5 | TRBD1 | TGTGCCAGCAGTTACTTTGGGACAGCTGGTTTC | CASSYFGTAGF
TRBJ1-5 | NA | TRBV7-6 | TRBD1 | TGTGCCAGCAGCTTAGAACCTCAGGGGGGTCAGCCCCAGCATTTT | CASSLEPQGGQPQHF
TRBJ1-1 | NA | TRBV2 | TRBD1 | TGTGCCAGCAGCGGACAGGGGCGCCGTCGGAACTCTGAAGCTTTCTTT | CASSGQGRRRNSEAFF
TRBJ2-1 | NA | TRBV4-3 | TRBD2 | TGCGCCAGCAGCACACTAGCGGGGGGGTTCAATGAGCAGTTCTTC | CASSTLAGGFNEQFF
TRBJ2-1 | NA | TRBV6-4 | NA | TGTGCCAGCAGGGAACAGGGAAGTGGGTACAATGAGCAGTTCTTC | CASREQGSGYNEQFF
TRBJ2-7 | NA | TRBV5-6 | NA | TGTGCCAGCAGCTTGGGAGGCTTGAGGAACGAGCAGTACTTC | CASSLGGLRNEQYF
TRBJ2-5 | NA | TRBV5-1 | TRBD2 | TGCGCCAGCAGCGCGGGGACTAGCGGGAGAGGTGAGACCCAGTACTTC | CASSAGTSGRGETQYF
TRBJ1-4 | NA | TRBV2 | NA | TGTGCCAGCAGTGAATTTGGGGAGGGGGGTGAAAAACTGTTTTTT | CASSEFGEGGEKLFF
TRBJ1-3 | NA | TRBV18 | NA | TGTGCCAGCTCACCATCGCCGGGGATGGGTGGAAACACCATATATTTT | CASSPSPGMGGNTIYF
TRBJ1-2 | NA | TRBV25-1 | NA | TGTGCCAGCAGTGAATTTAGGGACACAAACTATGGCTACACCTTC | CASSEFRDTNYGYTF
TRBJ2-4 | NA | TRBV5-1 | NA | TGCGCCAGCAGCTTGGGCGTTAGCGGAAACATTCAGTACTTC | CASSLGVSGNIQYF
TRBJ1-5 | NA | TRBV18 | NA | TGTGCCAGCTCACCAACCCAGGGGATTAGCAATCAGCCCCAGCATTTT | CASSPTQGISNQPQHF
TRBJ2-7 | NA | TRBV6-6 | NA | TGTGCCAGCAAACCAGGGGACGGCGAGCAGTACTTC | CASKPGDGEQYF
TRBJ1-1 | NA | TRBV9 | NA | TGTGCCAGCAGTGCGGACATCGGGTATGTGTCTGAAGCTTTCTTT | CASSADIGYVSEAFF
TRBJ2-2 | few | TRBV12-1 | NA | TGTGCCAGCAGCTGTCGCGGGGGCTCGAACACCGGGGAGCTGTTTTTT | CASSCRGGSNTGELFF
TRBJ2-3 | once | TRBV7-9 | NA | TGTTCCAGCAGCTCGAGCGGGACAGATACGCAGTATTTT | CSSSSSGTDTQYF
TRBJ2-7 | few | TRBV6-1 | TRBD2 | TGTGCCAGCAGTGAAGGGCTAGCGGGGGCTCGGCAGTACTTC | CASSEGLAGARQYF
TRBJ2-2 | NA | TRBV4-2 | TRBD2 | TGTGCCAGCAGCCGTGGACGGGGGGGGGACGGGGAGCTGTTTTTT | CASSRGRGGDGELFF
TRBJ2-1 | NA | TRBV21-1 | NA | TGTGCCAGCCTACGGACTAGCGGGACCCCTTCCTACAATGAGCAGTTCTTC | CASLRTSGTPSYNEQFF
TRBJ1-5 | NA | TRBV19 | TRBD1 | TGTGCCAGTAGCTCCGACAGGGCAGGTCAGCCCCAGCATTTT | CASSSDRAGQPQHF
TRBJ1-4 | NA | TRBV13 | TRBD1 | TGTGCCAGCAGCTTAGGGGACAGGGCGGGTCCTAATGAAAAACTGTTTTTT | CASSLGDRAGPNEKLFF
TRBJ1-2 | NA | TRBV27 | TRBD1 | TGTGCCAGCAGCCGCGACAGGGTTGATCTTAACTATGGCTACACCTTC | CASSRDRVDLNYGYTF
TRBJ1-1 | NA | TRBV5-1 | TRBD1 | TGCGCCAGCAGTATGAACATGGGACAGTTCATGAACACTGAAGCTTTCTTT | CASSMNMGQFMNTEAFF
TRBJ1-2 | NA | TRBV5-5 | NA | TGTGCCAGCAGCTTGGGTTACTCGGACAGTCTCTATGGCTACACCTTC | CASSLGYSDSLYGYTF
TRBJ2-7 | NA | TRBV7-6 | TRBD1 | TGTGCCAGCAGCTTCGGACAGGGTTCCGAGCAGTACTTC | CASSFGQGSEQYF
TRBJ2-7 | NA | TRBV11-3 | NA | TGTGCCAGCAGCCTCGGCTCCTACGAGCAGTACTTC | CASSLGSYEQYF
TRBJ1-4 | NA | TRBV27 | TRBD1 | TGTGCCAGCAGTTTGTACTTTTGGGGACAGGGAGGTACAAAGGTCGAAAAACTGTTTTTT | CASSLYFWGQGGTKVEKLFF
TRBJ1-1 | NA | TRBV7-8 | NA | TGTGCCAGCAGCTTTCTGTCGAACACTGAAGCTTTCTTT | CASSFLSNTEAFF
TRBJ2-7 | few | TRBV5-4 | NA | TGTGCCAGCAGCTGGGGGACTGGTCCCGAGAAGTACTTC | CASSWGTGPEKYF
TRBJ2-1 | NA | TRBV10-3 | TRBD2 | TGTGCCATCAGCCAAGGACTAGCGGGACTCTCGCAGTTCTTC | CAISQGLAGLSQFF
TRBJ2-1 | once | TRBV19 | TRBD2 | TGTGCCAGTCAACTAGCGGGGACCTACAATGAGCAGTTCTTC | CASQLAGTYNEQFF
TRBJ2-7 | NA | TRBV29-1 | NA | TGCAGCGTAACAGGGCTTGGGACCTACGAGCAGTACTTC | CSVTGLGTYEQYF
TRBJ2-1 | NA | TRBV5-6 | TRBD2 | TGTGCCAGCACCCGGCTGTCGTCTCGCGGGAGCGTGAATGAGCAGTTCTTC | CASTRLSSRGSVNEQFF
TRBJ1-1 | NA | TRBV21-1 | NA | TGTGCCAGCAGCAAAGTTTCGGGAAGGGACACTGAAGCTTTCTTT | CASSKVSGRDTEAFF
TRBJ1-2 | NA | TRBV5-4 | TRBD1 | TGTGCCAGCAGCGCCGGACAGGACCATAACTATGGCTACACCTTC | CASSAGQDHNYGYTF
TRBJ2-7 | NA | TRBV27 | NA | TGTGCCAGCAGAAAGCTCACAGGTTTCGGCTACGAGCAGTACTTC | CASRKLTGFGYEQYF
TRBJ2-2 | NA | TRBV19 | NA | TGTGCCAGTAGTATCATTTACAGGAACACCGGGGAGCTGTTTTTT | CASSIIYRNTGELFF
TRBJ2-5 | NA | TRBV7-3 | TRBD2 | TGTGCCAGCAGCCTAGCGGGAGCACGAGAGACCCAGTACTTC | CASSLAGARETQYF
TRBJ1-2 | NA | TRBV15 | NA | TGTGCCACCAGCAGGGGGGGGACACTGAACTATGGCTACACCTTC | CATSRGGTLNYGYTF